This T cell receptor beta chain was retrieved from a study of memory CD4+ T cells and cytomegalovirus serostatus. For the study at large: Of the healthy Belgian adults, 9 or 10 were CMV seropositive and approximately 25 seronegative.

The sort gate was single viable CD3+CD4+CD8-CD45RO+ cells for memory CD4+ T cells. CD4+ T cells were isolated by positive magnetic selection. The CDR3 sequence is 15 residues long. CDR1 is KGHSH and CDR2 is LQKENI in the germline V gene. V was shortened by 0 bases and J by 0 bases, with 8 bases between the two germline ends. Libraries were prepared by immunoSEQ multiplex PCR; TCRdb keeps only in-frame clonotypes and omits some of them. The sample lists approximately 41,000 clones, about three quarters seen once, with about 6% in the top ten. The material sequenced was memory CD4+ T cells from blood. The TCR originated in an adult in good health and CMV-seronegative. J is TRBJ1-1 and V is TRBV18; D remains unclear. The CDR3 DNA sequence: TGTGCCAGCTCACCACCGCTAAACTTGAACACTGAAGCTTTCTTT. Its protein product is CASSPPLNLNTEAFF.